The 27 T cell receptor beta chains listed next were all sequenced from one sample in a study of tumor-infiltrating lymphocytes in primary liver carcinoma. From 500 ng of total RNA, TCR beta-specific cDNA was reverse-transcribed using a constant-region primer. Amplification in three nested multiplex PCR rounds with slightly modified ARM-PCR gave rise to TCR beta libraries. Researchers ran the first two PCR rounds for approximately 10 cycles each with TRBV1-TRBV30 forward primers and a C-beta reverse primer. TCRdb redid the calling of the multiplex PCR reads with MiXCR, one entry per CDR3 protein. The table includes some 120,000 distinct CDR3 sequences, 65% detected once. Starting material for RNA and DNA co-extraction consisted of roughly 20-34 mg of unsorted bulk tissue. The sequenced material came from liver tumor tissue from sampling region 1. Subset noted: tumor region T1, superior pole. Receptors were obtained from a woman between 55 and 75 years old with primary liver carcinoma and hepatitis B virus infection.

A word on this clonotype: A single base separates this from a much larger clone, so it may be a read error. The chain combines TRBV12-3 or TRBV12-4 with TRBJ2-7, with D perhaps TRBD1 (7 bases). V was clipped by 7 bases and J by 3 bases, with 28 bases between them. The CDR3 spans 18 residues. CDR3 sequence (DNA): TGTGCCAGCACCTATTCCCCATCCGGGAGAGGGGGCCGCTACGAGCAGTACTTC. Translated, it gives CASTYSPSGRGGRYEQYF.

Turning to this clonotype: A single base separates this from a much larger clone, so it may be a read error. J is TRBJ1-5 and V is TRBV6-6; D is possibly TRBD1 (5 bases). In germline, CDR1 is MNHNY, CDR2 SVGAGI (reference sequence). The CDR3 covers 14 residues. The germline V and J ends were trimmed by 1 base and 7 bases, with 11 bases remaining between them. The CDR3 sequence: CASSYLGVRQPQHF. The CDR3 DNA reads TGTGCCAGCAGTTACTTGGGGGTTCGGCAGCCCCAGCATTTT.

The chain joins TRBV6-5 to TRBJ1-2; tentative D call: TRBD1 (6 bases). The CDR3 covers 14 residues. CDR1 and CDR2 (germline): MNHEY, SVGAGI. V lost 6 bases to trimming and J lost 2 bases, with 13 bases between them. Written as DNA, the CDR3 is TGTGCCAGCAGATGCGGTGGGGGCAACTATGGCTACACCTTC. This encodes CASRCGGGNYGYTF.

This clonotype came up many times. The chain has TRBV6-5 and TRBJ2-7; D is perhaps TRBD2 (5 bases). Trimming removed 4 bases at V and 3 bases at J, with 13 bases between. Germline V gives CDR1 MNHEY, CDR2 SVGAGI. This CDR3 region has 14 residues. The CDR3 is CASSSGSRGYEQYF. The CDR3 coding sequence is TGTGCCAGCAGTTCCGGCTCTCGGGGCTACGAGCAGTACTTC.

In the case of this clonotype: A much more abundant neighbour one base away suggests this may be a read error. CDR3 residues: CASSQDRSSGFNQPQHF. CDR3 in DNA: TGCGCCAGCAGCCAAGATAGGTCCAGTGGATTCAATCAGCCCCAGCATTTT. This chain joins TRBV4-1 and TRBJ1-5; D ambiguous. V dropped 0 bases and J dropped 3 bases, with 15 bases sitting between them. The germline CDR1 and CDR2 sequences are MGHRA and YSYEKL. This CDR3 has 17 residues.

To note about this clonotype: A read error is possible here, since a much larger clone lies one base away. This chain joins TRBV29-1 and TRBJ1-6, with 9 bases that match TRBD1. Per the germline V gene, CDR1 is SQVTM and CDR2 is ANQGSEA. This CDR3 is built from 15 residues. CDR3 region: CSVRTGASYNSPIHF. CDR3 sequence (DNA): TGCAGCGTTAGGACAGGGGCCTCCTATAATTCACCCATCCACTTT.

For this clonotype: The CDR3 end shows no conserved phenylalanine or tryptophan, and so a read error is likely. The rearrangement links TRBV5-4 to TRBJ2-1; possibly TRBD1 or TRBD2 for D (6 bases each). The germline V gene encodes CDR1 SGHNT and CDR2 YYREEE (reference sequence). This CDR3 is built from 16 residues. The CDR3 reads CACSLGGGWSYNEQFL. DNA for the CDR3: TGTGCCTGCAGCTTGGGGGGCGGGTGGTCCTACAATGAGCAGTTCCTC.

V is TRBV7-9 and J is TRBJ2-2; 9 bases fit TRBD1. The junction had 8 bases not matched to a gene; V was cut back by 5 bases and J by 7 bases. This CDR3 is built from 15 residues. CDR1 and CDR2 (germline): SEHNR, FQNEAQ (reference sequence). CDR3 sequence reads: CASSPWTGVNGELFF. The CDR3 nucleotides are TGTGCCAGCAGCCCCTGGACAGGGGTGAACGGGGAGCTGTTTTTT.

The chain carries TRBV6-1 and TRBJ2-2; D uncertain. The CDR3 is 16 residues long. CDR1 is MNHNS, CDR2 SASEGT, per germline. V lost 6 bases to trimming and J lost 11 bases, with 25 bases between them. The CDR3 region is CASRADGWVSSFELFF. CDR3 bases: TGTGCCAGCAGAGCCGATGGATGGGTTTCGTCGTTCGAGCTGTTTTTT.

This rearrangement joins TRBV11-3 to TRBJ2-7; D ambiguous. The CDR3 runs to 14 residues. V was pared by 4 bases and J by 6 bases, with 16 bases between. Germline CDR1 is SGHNT and CDR2 is YENEEA. Here the CDR3 DNA reads TGTGCCAGCAGCTCAACAATGTACGGGTCCGAGCAGTACTTC. Translated: CASSSTMYGSEQYF.

Judged by abundance, this clonotype is medium-sized. The chain combines TRBV11-3 with TRBJ2-1; weak D call: TRBD1 (6 bases). Germline CDR1 reads SGHNT; CDR2 reads YENEEA. The CDR3 runs 17 residues. Trimming took off 1 base at V and 1 base at J, with 14 bases between the two ends. CDR3 sequence (DNA): TGTGCCAGCAGCTTAGTGGTTAACAGGGATTCCTACAATGAGCAGTTCTTC. As protein: CASSLVVNRDSYNEQFF.

As to this clonotype: Germline and junction disagree at one end, which may indicate a read error. The chain uses TRBV10-3 and TRBJ1-2; 8 bases match TRBD1. The CDR3 totals 16 residues. Looked up from germline, CDR1 is ENHRY and CDR2 is SYGVKD. The CDR3 sequence is CAIRPQGALANCGYTF. DNA of the CDR3: TGTGCCATCAGACCCCAGGGGGCCCTAGCTAACTGTGGCTACACCTTC.

Remarks on this clonotype: The junction departs from germline at one end; a sequencing error may be responsible. The chain is built from TRBV5-5 and TRBJ2-1; D unclear. The germline CDR1 and CDR2 sequences are SGHKS and YYEKEE (reference sequence). This CDR3 contains 15 residues. The CDR3 loop is CACSLVGGSLSEQFF. CDR3 in DNA: TGTGCCTGCAGCTTGGTAGGTGGCAGCTTAAGTGAGCAGTTCTTC.

This clonotype has ten or more counts. The chain uses TRBV5-6 and TRBJ2-7, with 9 bases fitting TRBD2. Germline V gene data show CDR1 as SGHDT and CDR2 as YYEEEE. The CDR3 extends over 15 amino acids. V trimming: 1 base; J trimming: 3 bases; junction bases outside the gene matches: 5. CDR3 amino acids: CASSLRVAGDYEQYF. The CDR3 bases are TGTGCCAGCAGCTTGAGGGTAGCGGGAGACTACGAGCAGTACTTC. Full variable domain (remainder filled in from reference TRBV5-6 and TRBJ2-7): DAGVTQSPTHLIKTRGQQVTLRCSPKSGHDTVSWYQQALGQGPQFIFQYYEEEERQRGNFPDRFSGHQFPNYSSELNVNALLLGDSALYLCASSLRVAGDYEQYFGPGTRLTVT.

This clonotype was observed at least ten times. The chain uses TRBV5-1 and TRBJ2-7; 12 bases fit TRBD2. CDR3 length: 16 amino acids. The junction had 8 bases not matched to a gene; V was cut back by 1 base and J by 6 bases. CDR1 and CDR2 (germline): SGHRS, YFSETQ. The CDR3 loop reads CASSLTSGRTNSEQYF. In nucleotides, the CDR3 is TGCGCCAGCAGCTTGACTAGCGGGAGGACCAACTCCGAGCAGTACTTC.

Concerning this clonotype itself: A junction boundary mismatches the germline segment, possibly from a read error. The chain recombines TRBV29-1 with TRBJ2-1; D is perhaps TRBD2 (5 bases). CDR1 SQVTM and CDR2 ANQGSEA come from the germline V gene. This CDR3 region has 12 residues. In DNA, the CDR3 is TGCTGCGTCGGACTTCCGAACAATGAGCACTTCTTC. Protein product: CCVGLPNNEHFF.

On this clonotype itself: A read error may explain this, as a much larger clone is one base away. J is TRBJ1-5 and V is TRBV28; no clear D. Germline V CDR1 and CDR2: MDHEN, SYDVKM. Trimming shortened V by 8 bases and J by 7 bases, and 21 bases separated the two germline ends. The CDR3 loop spans 15 amino acids. CDR3 sequence reads: CASCPYGRGNQPQHF. The CDR3 nucleotides read TGTGCCAGCTGTCCCTATGGGCGGGGAAACCAGCCCCAGCATTTT.

This clonotype was observed many times. This chain uses TRBV6-1 with TRBJ2-1; unclear D gene. The V gene lost 6 bases and the J gene lost 9 bases, with 12 bases spanning the gap. The CDR3 totals 12 residues. Per the germline V gene, CDR1 is MNHNS and CDR2 is SASEGT. The CDR3 sequence: CASRDPPGEQFF. DNA for the CDR3: TGTGCCAGCAGGGACCCTCCGGGTGAGCAGTTCTTC.

As regards this clonotype: Sequence at one end of the junction differs from germline and may be a read error. This chain joins TRBV12-3 or TRBV12-4 and TRBJ2-5; 7 nucleotides align to TRBD1. The CDR3 runs 14 residues. The CDR3 loop reads CPSSPGTVWETQYF. The CDR3, as DNA: TGTCCCAGCAGCCCCGGGACAGTGTGGGAGACCCAGTACTTC.

This clonotype was observed at least ten times. J is TRBJ2-5 and V is TRBV6-5, with 8 bases fitting TRBD1. CDR3 length: 13 residues. V was clipped by 2 bases and J by 9 bases; unmatched bases: 5. Germline CDR1 and CDR2: MNHEY and SVGAGI. For the CDR3, the DNA is TGTGCCAGCAGTTACGACAGGGGTTTCGCCCAGTACTTC. Its translation: CASSYDRGFAQYF.

The chain joins TRBV5-1 to TRBJ2-7; no clear D gene. The CDR3 is 14 amino acids. V was cut by 4 bases and J by 7 bases, with 18 bases left in between. The germline gives CDR1 SGHRS, CDR2 YFSETQ. The CDR3 nucleotides are TGCGCCAGCAGCCCGGAAGGGCGGCCTGTGGAGCAGTACTTC. Translation: CASSPEGRPVEQYF.

The V gene is TRBV29-1, the J gene TRBJ2-1, with 7 nucleotides matching TRBD1. In germline, CDR1 is SQVTM, CDR2 ANQGSEA. J lost 0 bases, V lost 6 bases, and 8 bases had no gene match. The CDR3 length is 15 residues. The CDR3 nucleotides are TGCAGCGTCGTTAGGGGGCAAAGCTCCTACAATGAGCAGTTCTTC. Protein product: CSVVRGQSSYNEQFF.

Regarding this clonotype: The germline gene is not matched at one end of the junction; a read error may be the cause. The V call is TRBV11-2, the J call TRBJ2-1; no definite D call. Per the germline V gene, CDR1 is SGHAT and CDR2 is FQNNGV. There are 13 residues in the CDR3. CDR3 in amino acids: CASSLEPYNEQSF. In DNA form, the CDR3 reads TGCGCCAGCAGCTTGGAGCCCTACAATGAGCAGTCCTTC.

Concerning this clonotype: With a much larger clone just one base away, this may be a read error. This chain links TRBV6-2 or TRBV6-3 with TRBJ2-7; 11 bases are shared with TRBD1. The CDR3 consists of 18 residues. The germline CDR1 and CDR2 sequences are MNHEY and SVGEGT. CDR3 loop: CVSSYPGQGGPSSYEQYF. The CDR3 DNA is TGTGTCAGCAGTTACCCGGGACAGGGGGGCCCAAGCTCCTACGAGCAGTACTTC.

Turning to this clonotype: One junction end does not reproduce the germline sequence, and a read error may be involved. The J gene is TRBJ2-7, the V gene TRBV11-2; D is unresolved. The germline V gene encodes CDR1 SGHAT and CDR2 FQNNGV. CDR3 length equals 14 residues. CDR3 coding DNA: TGTGTCAGCAACCCCCCAGCGCGGCGGTACGAGCAGTACTTC. Amino acids: CVSNPPARRYEQYF.

On this clonotype: The junction and the germline gene differ at one end; a read error may be behind it. This chain's CDR3 is CACSLLRGQETQYF. As DNA, the CDR3 is TGTGCCTGCAGCTTGCTCCGGGGGCAAGAGACCCAGTACTTC. This chain connects TRBV5-6 to TRBJ2-5, with TRBD2 as a possible D gene (6 bases). This CDR3 has 14 amino acids. Germline lookup yields CDR1 SGHDT and CDR2 YYEEEE.

With respect to this clonotype: Its ends do not fully match the called genes, so a read error is possible. In nucleotides, the CDR3 is TGTGTCAGCAACATAAGGCAACATGCGGGAGAGTCTCACTTT. It codes for CVSNIRQHAGESHF. The gene calls are TRBV11-1 and TRBJ2-3; 7 bases fit TRBD2. CDR3 size: 14 residues. CDR1 SGHAT and CDR2 FQDESV come from the germline V gene (reference sequence).